The TCR beta chain described here comes from a study of shared clonotypes between healthy human individuals. The study's findings and limits: Among the subsets, naive ones generally showed larger estimated richness than memory ones.

Comment on this clone: No antigen is known for it.

Assay: immunoSEQ multiplex PCR; the TCRdb copy retains only in-frame clones and omits some. Of hundreds of thousands of clones in the sample, about two thirds were seen once. The V gene's germline CDR1 is MNHNY and CDR2 SVGAGI (reference sequence). V trimming: 5 bases; J trimming: 4 bases; junction bases outside the gene matches: 7. CDR3 length: 14 residues. The rearrangement uses TRBV6-6 and TRBJ1-2; 7 bases fit TRBD1. This receptor was obtained from a woman aged 25 to 39 in good health. The sequenced sample consisted of memory CD4+ T cells sorted from blood. The subset is: CD45RA-negative fraction. CDR3 in amino acids: CASSPRDRSYGYTF. The CDR3 nucleotides read TGTGCCAGCAGTCCCCGGGACAGATCCTATGGCTACACCTTC.